The source of this T cell receptor beta chain is a study of CD8 T cells in Susac syndrome. Study observations and caveats: The study recognized that its TCR sequencing and HLA analysis covered a relatively small number of individuals.

The T cells that were sequenced for TCR beta were CD8+ and CD4+ cells from blood. TEMRA cells were FACS-enriched, while CD8+ and CD4+ T cells were negatively isolated. With regard to this clonotype: The antigen is not known.

RNA was extracted with the RNeasy kit, and a quantity of roughly 0.5 to 1 ug was reverse transcribed using random hexamers. Multiplex immunoSEQ PCR targeted 54 Vbeta and 13 Jbeta TCR beta segments. Each CDR3 protein gets one entry after TCRdb re-called the immunoSEQ multiplex PCR reads with MiXCR. The repertoire consists of some 300,000 distinct CDR3 sequences, with around 83% occurring once and the leading ten covering over 0.095%. The CDR3 runs to 16 residues. Germline CDR1 and CDR2: LGHDT and YNNKEL (reference sequence). V was shortened by 1 base and J by 4 bases, with 16 bases between the two germline ends.

The sequence was collected from a human donor with multiple sclerosis. The sequencing input was CD8+ T cells from PBMCs. This chain uses TRBV3-1 with TRBJ2-5; the D gene is possibly TRBD1 (6 bases). The chain's CDR3 is CASSQGTATRGETQYF. CDR3 sequence (DNA): TGTGCCAGCAGCCAAGGGACAGCCACAAGGGGAGAGACCCAGTACTTC.